The rows below give T cell receptor beta chains drawn from one sample of a study of control samples from healthy donors and cancer patients. Repertoires were generated with immunoSEQ multiplex PCR, while TCRdb's copy carries only in-frame clones and drops some. Here the sample spans fewer than 95,000 clones, roughly 91% being singletons. The specimen was blood. These receptors came from a man aged 30 to 45 in good health. The CDR3 runs from the conserved cysteine through the conserved F or W. The order of the fields is V gene, clone size, D gene, J gene, CDR3 protein, CDR3 DNA. A D gene is named only where the DNA matches it firmly. Clone sizes are given selectively: once, few, many, or a class where the clone is expanded.

>TRBV24-1|NA|NA|TRBJ2-7
CATSDSQAAQYF
TGTGCCACCAGTGATTCACAGGCAGCGCAGTACTTC
>TRBV28|NA|NA|TRBJ1-4
CASGAPGDEKLFF
TGTGCCAGTGGGGCTCCAGGGGATGAAAAACTGTTTTTT
>TRBV14|once|NA|TRBJ1-6
CASSQAWTENSPLHF
TGTGCCAGCAGCCAAGCCTGGACAGAAAATTCACCCCTCCACTTT
>TRBV6-2/TRBV6-3|NA|TRBD1|TRBJ1-6
CASSTKDRVVPPLHF
TGTGCCAGCAGTACCAAGGACAGGGTTGTACCACCCCTCCACTTT
>TRBV28|NA|NA|TRBJ1-1
CASTPLGGRLNTEAFF
TGTGCCAGCACCCCCCTAGGCGGGAGGTTGAACACTGAAGCTTTCTTT
>TRBV24-1|NA|TRBD2|TRBJ2-2
CATSDSGLAGSPGELFF
TGTGCCACCAGTGATTCTGGACTAGCGGGGTCTCCCGGGGAGCTGTTTTTT
>TRBV6-1|NA|NA|TRBJ1-6
CASTLGGAGSPLHF
TGTGCCAGCACCCTAGGGGGGGCTGGTTCACCCCTCCACTTT
>TRBV27|NA|TRBD1|TRBJ2-7
CASWGTGGREQYF
TGTGCCAGCTGGGGGACAGGGGGTCGCGAGCAGTACTTC
>TRBV19|once|NA|TRBJ2-2
CASTNQARVNTGELFF
TGTGCCAGTACCAATCAGGCTAGAGTTAACACCGGGGAGCTGTTTTTT
>TRBV5-1|NA|TRBD2|TRBJ2-5
CASSSTRGRQETQYF
TGCGCCAGCAGCTCTACCCGCGGGAGACAAGAGACCCAGTACTTC
>TRBV10-3|NA|NA|TRBJ1-2
CAISESEEMYGYTF
TGTGCCATCAGTGAGTCAGAGGAGATGTATGGCTACACCTTC
>TRBV10-3|once|TRBD1|TRBJ1-5
CATSLGTGVRNQPQHF
TGTGCCACCTCCCTAGGGACAGGGGTACGAAATCAGCCCCAGCATTTT
>TRBV4-1|NA|NA|TRBJ2-1
CASSQDLFRLGAYNEQFF
TGCGCCAGCAGCCAAGATCTCTTTCGGCTAGGGGCCTACAATGAGCAGTTCTTC
>TRBV5-1|NA|NA|TRBJ1-3
CASSLGGQLSGNTIYF
TGCGCCAGCAGCTTGGGCGGACAGCTCTCTGGAAACACCATATATTTT
>TRBV4-2|NA|TRBD2|TRBJ2-7
CASSQAVGSGSPEQYF
TGTGCCAGCAGCCAAGCGGTGGGTAGCGGGAGTCCCGAGCAGTACTTC
>TRBV14|NA|TRBD1|TRBJ2-7
CASSLDRGYEQYF
TGTGCCAGCAGCCTAGACAGGGGATACGAGCAGTACTTC
>TRBV7-2|NA|NA|TRBJ1-2
CASSLASTPGYTF
TGTGCCAGCAGCTTAGCTTCGACTCCTGGCTACACCTTC
>TRBV7-2|NA|NA|TRBJ1-2
CASSPTRTGLGYTF
TGTGCCAGCAGCCCGACACGGACGGGTCTGGGCTACACCTTC
>TRBV24-1|NA|TRBD2|TRBJ2-5
CATSDSRLAAGETQYF
TGTGCCACCAGTGATTCGAGACTAGCGGCGGGAGAGACCCAGTACTTC
>TRBV4-3|NA|NA|TRBJ1-2
CASSQDTGFGYTF
TGCGCCAGCAGCCAAGATACCGGTTTTGGCTACACCTTC
>TRBV27|NA|NA|TRBJ2-1
CAISPLLEYEQFF
TGTGCCATCTCCCCCCTGCTAGAATATGAGCAGTTCTTC
>TRBV7-8|NA|TRBD2|TRBJ2-1
CASSLGTSERNEQFF
TGTGCCAGCAGCTTAGGGACTAGCGAACGCAATGAGCAGTTCTTC
>TRBV7-6|NA|NA|TRBJ1-4
CASSIEAGFNEKLFF
TGTGCCAGCAGCATAGAGGCAGGGTTTAATGAAAAACTGTTTTTT